Only a few counts were recorded for the clone carrying this TCR beta chain. This sample stems from a study of T cell repertoires in cytomegalovirus infection. Study overall: TCR beta signatures that were public indicated CMV infection and matching HLA type.

TCRdb fed the reads into MiXCR, producing one record per CDR3 protein. The sample carries approximately 630,000 distinct CDR3 sequences, less than 25% recorded once. The sequencing sample was made of CD8+ T cells from PBMCs. The receptor was isolated from a human donor in good health (CMV status not recorded). Some clones in this sample may be carry-over from other donors' samples.

CDR3 sequence reads: CASSFKSGYEQYF. In DNA, the CDR3 is TGTGCCAGCAGCTTCAAATCGGGTTACGAGCAGTACTTC. This rearrangement joins TRBV7-9 to TRBJ2-7; no reliable D call. The CDR3 sequence is 13 residues long. Trimming left V 3 bases short and J 4 bases short, with 10 bases between. The germline V gene encodes CDR1 SEHNR and CDR2 FQNEAQ (reference sequence). Complete variable domain (other parts from reference TRBV7-9 and TRBJ2-7): DTGVSQNPRHKITKRGQNVTFRCDPISEHNRLYWYRQTLGQGPEFLTYFQNEAQLEKSRLLSDRFSAERPKGSFSTLEIQRTEQGDSAMYLCASSFKSGYEQYFGPGTRLTVT.